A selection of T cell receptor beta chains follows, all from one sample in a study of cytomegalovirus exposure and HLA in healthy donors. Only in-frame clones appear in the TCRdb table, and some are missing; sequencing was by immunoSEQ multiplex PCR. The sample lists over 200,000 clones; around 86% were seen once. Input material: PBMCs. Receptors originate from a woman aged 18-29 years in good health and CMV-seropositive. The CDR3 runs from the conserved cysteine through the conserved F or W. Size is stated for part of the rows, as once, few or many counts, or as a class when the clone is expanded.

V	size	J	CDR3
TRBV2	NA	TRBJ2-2	CASTAEAAAGELFF
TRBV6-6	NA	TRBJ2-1	CASSPGTSGSWEQFF
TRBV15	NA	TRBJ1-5	CATSRGRRQYSNQPQHF
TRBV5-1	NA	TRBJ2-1	CASSSRQGSEQFF
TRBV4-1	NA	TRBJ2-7	CASSQVGATGGGYEQYF
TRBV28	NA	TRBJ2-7	CASSLGAGAYEQYF
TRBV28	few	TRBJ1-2	CATCVTPLGAGYTF
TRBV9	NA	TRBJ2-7	CASSVQGAREQYF
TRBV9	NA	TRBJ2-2	CASSVIRLAGLNTGELFF
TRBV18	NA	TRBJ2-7	CASSPQSYEQYF
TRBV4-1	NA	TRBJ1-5	CASTLSSRVNQPQHF
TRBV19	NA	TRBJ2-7	CASSIGQMSFYEQYF
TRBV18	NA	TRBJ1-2	CASSGDSANYGYTF
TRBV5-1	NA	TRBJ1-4	CASSLVPTPGTTNEKLFF
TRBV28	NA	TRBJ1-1	CASSPTGSANTEAFF
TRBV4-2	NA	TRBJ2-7	CASSQEEGGGGSYEQYF
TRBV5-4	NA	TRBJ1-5	CASSFGGRSNQPQHF
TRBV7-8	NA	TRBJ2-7	CASSLSITGTEQYF
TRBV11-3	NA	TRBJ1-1	CASSADGGEAFF
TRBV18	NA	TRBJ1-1	CASSPGQSGNAEAFF
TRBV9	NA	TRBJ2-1	CASSVGNSGYYNEQFF
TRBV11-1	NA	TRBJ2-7	CASSLAPDRAYEQYF
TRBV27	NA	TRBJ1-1	CASSLSQGVGEAFF
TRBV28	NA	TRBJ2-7	CASSFEAGGRNYEQYF
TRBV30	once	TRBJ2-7	CAWSVNQRFYEQYF
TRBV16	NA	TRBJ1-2	CASSQFQGETNYGYTF
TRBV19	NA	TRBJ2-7	CASSIQLRYEQYF
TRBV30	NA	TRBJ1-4	CAWRGSRGEEKLFF
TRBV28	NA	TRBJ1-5	CASSIRYSDQPQHF
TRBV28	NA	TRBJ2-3	CASTPSPRGVGTDTQYF
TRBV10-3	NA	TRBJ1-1	CAISESPGVGNTEAFF
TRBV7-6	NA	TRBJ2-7	CASKGGRLGEQYF
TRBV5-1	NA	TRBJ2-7	CASSFRTSGRESSYEQYF
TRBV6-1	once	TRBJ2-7	CASSELLAGIHEQYF
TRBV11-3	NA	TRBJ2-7	CASSSGYEQYF
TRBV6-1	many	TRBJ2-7	CASSPWDSLREQYF
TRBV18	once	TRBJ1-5	CASSQGDQPQHF
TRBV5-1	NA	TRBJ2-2	CASSPSSASNTGELFF
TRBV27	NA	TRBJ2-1	CASSASGLSSYNEQFF
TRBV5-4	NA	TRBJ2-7	CASSLTPSYEQYF
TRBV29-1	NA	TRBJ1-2	CSVDPVTNYGYTF
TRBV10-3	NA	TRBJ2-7	CAISDPGGGGEQYF
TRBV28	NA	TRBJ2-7	CATGGVSFGEQYF
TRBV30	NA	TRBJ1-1	CAWSVIALNTEAFF
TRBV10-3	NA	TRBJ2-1	CAISGGTGMNEQFF
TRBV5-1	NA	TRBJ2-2	CASSLAKPGLATGELFF
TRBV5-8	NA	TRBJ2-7	CASSLVVSGLSSYEQYF
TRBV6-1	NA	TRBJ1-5	CASSENRGNQPQHF
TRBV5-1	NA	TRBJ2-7	CASSPAPTSNYEQYF
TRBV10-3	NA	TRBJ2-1	CAISGSFARPGYNEQFF